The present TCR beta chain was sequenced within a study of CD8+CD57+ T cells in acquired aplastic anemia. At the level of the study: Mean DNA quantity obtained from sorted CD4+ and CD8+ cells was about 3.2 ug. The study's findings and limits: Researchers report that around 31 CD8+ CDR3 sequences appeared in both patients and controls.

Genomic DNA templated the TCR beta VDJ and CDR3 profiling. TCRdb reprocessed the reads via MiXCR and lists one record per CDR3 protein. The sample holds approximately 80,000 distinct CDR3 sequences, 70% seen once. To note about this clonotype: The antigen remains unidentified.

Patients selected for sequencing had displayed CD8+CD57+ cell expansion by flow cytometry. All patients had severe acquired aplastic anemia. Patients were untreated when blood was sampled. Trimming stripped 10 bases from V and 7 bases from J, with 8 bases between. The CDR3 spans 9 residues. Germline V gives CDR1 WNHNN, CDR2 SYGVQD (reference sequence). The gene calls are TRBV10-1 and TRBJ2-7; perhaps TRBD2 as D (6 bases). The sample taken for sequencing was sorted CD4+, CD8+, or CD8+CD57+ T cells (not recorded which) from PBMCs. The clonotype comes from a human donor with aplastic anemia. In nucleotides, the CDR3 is TGCGCCATTGGGGGGGAGCAGTACTTC. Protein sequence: CAIGGEQYF.